This T cell receptor beta chain comes out of a study of OX40 agonist ivuxolimab in advanced cancers. Background on the study: Given to patients was ivuxolimab, an agonistic anti-OX40 (CD134) antibody. Broader study findings: Expanded clones belonging to CD8+ T cells outnumbered, on average, those of CD4+. At 0.1 to 3.0 mg/kg and by week 6, CD4+ and CD8+ T cells in the blood had expanded clonally.

The V gene's germline CDR1 is SEHNR and CDR2 FQNEAQ (reference sequence). The trim removed 5 bases at V and 5 bases at J, leaving 7 bases unmatched. The CDR3 totals 15 residues. The repertoire was sequenced with immunoSEQ multiplex PCR; TCRdb's copy has only in-frame clones and lacks some. The table has nearly 80,000 clones, under 85% seen once. Sampled blood was obtained at baseline, cycle 4 day 1, and cycle 7 day 1. On this clone: Its antigen remains unknown.

The rearrangement links TRBV7-9 to TRBJ2-2; TRBD2 matches at 8 bases. Material: CD4+ or CD8+ T cells sorted from blood, obtained in a trial of the OX40 agonist ivuxolimab. This TCR came from an adult with an advanced solid tumor such as melanoma, head and neck, liver or kidney cancer. In nucleotides, the CDR3 is TGTGCCAGCAGCCCAGCGGGAGCGCAAACCGGGGAGCTGTTTTTT. It encodes CASSPAGAQTGELFF.